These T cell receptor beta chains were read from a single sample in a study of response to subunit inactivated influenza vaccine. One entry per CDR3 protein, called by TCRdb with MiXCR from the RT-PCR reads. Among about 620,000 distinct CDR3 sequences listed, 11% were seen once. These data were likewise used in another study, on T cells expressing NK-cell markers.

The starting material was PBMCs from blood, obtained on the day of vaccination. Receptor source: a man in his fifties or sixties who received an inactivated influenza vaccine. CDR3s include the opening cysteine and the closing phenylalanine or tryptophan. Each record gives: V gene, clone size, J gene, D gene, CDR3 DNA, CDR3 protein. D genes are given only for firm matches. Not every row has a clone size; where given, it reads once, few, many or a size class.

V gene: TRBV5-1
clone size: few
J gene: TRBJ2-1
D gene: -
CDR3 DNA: TGCGCCAGCAGCTTGCAATTAGACTCCTACAATGAGCAGTTCTTC
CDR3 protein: CASSLQLDSYNEQFF

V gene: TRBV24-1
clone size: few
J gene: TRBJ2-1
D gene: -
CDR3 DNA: TGTGCCACCAGTGACCGTTCCGGAGATGAGCAGTTCTTC
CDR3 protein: CATSDRSGDEQFF

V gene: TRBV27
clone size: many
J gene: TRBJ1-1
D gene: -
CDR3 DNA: TGTGCCAGCAGTGCCCGGGAGCAGAACACTGAAGCTTTCTTT
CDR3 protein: CASSAREQNTEAFF

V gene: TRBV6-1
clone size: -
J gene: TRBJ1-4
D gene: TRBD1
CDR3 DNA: TGTGCCAGCAGTGAAGGGTCAGGGGGACGCCAGGTGCCTGGAAAACTGTTTTTT
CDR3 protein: CASSEGSGGRQVPGKLFF

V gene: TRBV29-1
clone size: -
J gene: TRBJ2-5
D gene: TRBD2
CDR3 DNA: TGCAGCGTTGCGGGAGGAGCTTTCGCATCAGAGACCCAGTACTTC
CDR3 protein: CSVAGGAFASETQYF

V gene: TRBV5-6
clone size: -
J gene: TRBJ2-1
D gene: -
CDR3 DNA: TGTGCCAGCACCCCATCCATGTGGTTCTTC
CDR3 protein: CASTPSMWFF

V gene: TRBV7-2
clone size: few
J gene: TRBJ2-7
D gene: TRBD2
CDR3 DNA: TGTGCCAGCAAGACTAGCGGGGGGTCCTACGAGCAGTACTTC
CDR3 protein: CASKTSGGSYEQYF

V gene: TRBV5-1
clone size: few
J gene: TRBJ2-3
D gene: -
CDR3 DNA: TGCGCCAGCAGCTTGAACGGGGACACGGTCACAGATACGCAGTATTTT
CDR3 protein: CASSLNGDTVTDTQYF

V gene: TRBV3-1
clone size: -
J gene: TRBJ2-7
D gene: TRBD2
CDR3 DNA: TGTGCCAGCAGCCAAGCTAGCGGGGGCCTCTACGAGCAGTACTTC
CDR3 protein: CASSQASGGLYEQYF

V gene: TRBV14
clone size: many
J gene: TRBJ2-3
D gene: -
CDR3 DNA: TGTGCCAGCAGCCGACAGTTGGCTAGCACAGATACGCAGTATTTT
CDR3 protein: CASSRQLASTDTQYF

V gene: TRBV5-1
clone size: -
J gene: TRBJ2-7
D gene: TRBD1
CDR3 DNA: TGCGCCAGCAGCTCCACAGGGGCGGGCGAGCAGTACTTC
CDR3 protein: CASSSTGAGEQYF

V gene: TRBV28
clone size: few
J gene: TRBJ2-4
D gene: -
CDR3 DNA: TGTGCCAGCAGTCCAGACAGCCTAGCCAAAAACATTCAGTACTTC
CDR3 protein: CASSPDSLAKNIQYF

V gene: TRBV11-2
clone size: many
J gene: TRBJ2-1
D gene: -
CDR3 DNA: TGTGCCAGCACCTTTGGCGGAAATGAGCAGTTCTTC
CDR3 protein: CASTFGGNEQFF

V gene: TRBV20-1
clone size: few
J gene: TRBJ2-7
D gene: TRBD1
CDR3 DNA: TGCAGTGCTAGAGGGACAGGTTTCACCTACGAGCAGTACTTC
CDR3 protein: CSARGTGFTYEQYF

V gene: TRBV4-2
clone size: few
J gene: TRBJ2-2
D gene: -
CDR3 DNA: TGTGCCAGCAGCCAAGGGCGGGCAGAACGGGCCGGGGAGCTGTTTTTT
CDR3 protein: CASSQGRAERAGELFF

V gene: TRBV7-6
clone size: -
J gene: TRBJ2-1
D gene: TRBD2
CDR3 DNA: TGTGCCAGCAGCTTAGATCTAGCGGGAGGGTCCTACAATGAGCAGTTCTTC
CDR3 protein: CASSLDLAGGSYNEQFF

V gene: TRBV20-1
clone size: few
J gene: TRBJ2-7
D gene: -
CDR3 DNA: TGCAGTGCTAGAGAGCCCCACGGCCAGTACGAGCAGTACTTC
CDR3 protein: CSAREPHGQYEQYF

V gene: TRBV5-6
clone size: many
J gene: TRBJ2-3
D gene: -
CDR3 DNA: TGTGCCAGCAGCTTGAAAGGAACAGATACGCAGTATTTT
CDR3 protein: CASSLKGTDTQYF

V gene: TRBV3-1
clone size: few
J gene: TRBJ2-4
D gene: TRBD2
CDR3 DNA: TGTGCCAGCAGCGTAGGCCTTCAGCGGGGGGGCCTAGCCAAAAACATTCAGTACTTC
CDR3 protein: CASSVGLQRGGLAKNIQYF

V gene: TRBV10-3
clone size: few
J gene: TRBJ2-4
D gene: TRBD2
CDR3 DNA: TGTGCCATCAGTGAGTCGGGGGGGAACATGGCCAAAAACATTCAGTACTTC
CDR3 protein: CAISESGGNMAKNIQYF

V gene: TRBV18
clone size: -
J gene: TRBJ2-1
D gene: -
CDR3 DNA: TGTGCCAGCTCACGGACAGCCACCTACAATGAGCAGTTCTTC
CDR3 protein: CASSRTATYNEQFF

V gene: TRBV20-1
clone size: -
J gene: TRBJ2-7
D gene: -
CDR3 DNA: TGCAGTGCTAGGGACGGGATCTACGAGCAGTACTTC
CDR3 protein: CSARDGIYEQYF

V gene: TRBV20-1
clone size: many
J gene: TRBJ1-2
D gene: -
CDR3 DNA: TGCAGTGCTTCAGGGGCCCGGGGCGGCTACACCTTC
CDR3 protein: CSASGARGGYTF

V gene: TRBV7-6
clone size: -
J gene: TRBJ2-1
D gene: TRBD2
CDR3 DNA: TGTGCCAGCAGCTTAGGCCCTCTAGCGGGGGGTTGGAATGAGCAGTTCTTC
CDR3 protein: CASSLGPLAGGWNEQFF

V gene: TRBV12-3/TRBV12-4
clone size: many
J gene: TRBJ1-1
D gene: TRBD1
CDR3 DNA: TGTGCCAGCAGCTCCCCAAGGACAGGGAGGAACACTGAAGCTTTCTTT
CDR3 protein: CASSSPRTGRNTEAFF

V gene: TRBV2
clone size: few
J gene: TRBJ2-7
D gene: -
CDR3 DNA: TGTGCCAGCAGGGAGGTCTACGGATCCTACGAGCAGTACTTC
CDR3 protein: CASREVYGSYEQYF

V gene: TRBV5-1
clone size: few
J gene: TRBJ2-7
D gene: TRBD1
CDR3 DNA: TGCGCCAGCAGCTTGTGGACAGGTAGCAACGAGCAGTACTTC
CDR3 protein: CASSLWTGSNEQYF

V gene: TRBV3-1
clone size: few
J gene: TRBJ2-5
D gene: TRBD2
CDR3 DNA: TGTGCCAGCAGCCAAATAGCGGGAGTCGCAGAGACCCAGTACTTC
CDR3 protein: CASSQIAGVAETQYF

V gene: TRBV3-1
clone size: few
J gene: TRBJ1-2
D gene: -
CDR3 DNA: TGTGCCAGCAGCCCGTTTCATCGGGGTAGCTATGGCTACACCTTC
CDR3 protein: CASSPFHRGSYGYTF

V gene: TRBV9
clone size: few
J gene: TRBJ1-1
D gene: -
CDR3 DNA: TGTGCCAGCAGCGCCCCAAGTAGGGGACGGAACACTGAAGCTTTCTTT
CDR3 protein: CASSAPSRGRNTEAFF

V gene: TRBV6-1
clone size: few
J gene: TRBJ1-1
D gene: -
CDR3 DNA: TGTGCCAGCAGTCCTCTTCTAGCCACATCGTCCACTGAAGCTTTCTTT
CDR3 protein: CASSPLLATSSTEAFF

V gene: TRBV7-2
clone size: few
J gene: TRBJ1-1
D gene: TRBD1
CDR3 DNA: TGTGCCAGCAGCCAACGACAGGGGCCTCGGGCTGAAGCTTTCTTT
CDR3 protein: CASSQRQGPRAEAFF

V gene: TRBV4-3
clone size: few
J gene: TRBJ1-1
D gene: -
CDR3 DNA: TGCGCCAGCAGCCAGAGCACGGACCCGAACACTGAAGCTTTCTTT
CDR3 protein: CASSQSTDPNTEAFF

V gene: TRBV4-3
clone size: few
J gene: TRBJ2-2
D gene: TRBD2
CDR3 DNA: TGCGCCAGCAGCCAAGACCCCTTTGGGAGGGATGACGGGGAGCTGTTTTTT
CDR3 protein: CASSQDPFGRDDGELFF

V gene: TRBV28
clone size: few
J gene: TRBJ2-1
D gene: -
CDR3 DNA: TGTGCCAGCAGCCGGCTTGGCGGGAACCCTAACTACAATGAGCAGTTCTTC
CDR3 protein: CASSRLGGNPNYNEQFF

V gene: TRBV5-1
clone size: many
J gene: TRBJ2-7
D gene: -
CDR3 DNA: TGCGCCAGCAGCTTAGAGAGGGGATGGTTCTACGAGCAGTACTTC
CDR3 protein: CASSLERGWFYEQYF

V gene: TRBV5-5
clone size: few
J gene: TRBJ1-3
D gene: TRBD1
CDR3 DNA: TGTGCCAGCAGCCCTCTCCACAGGGGACCGTCTGGAAACACCATATATTTT
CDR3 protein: CASSPLHRGPSGNTIYF

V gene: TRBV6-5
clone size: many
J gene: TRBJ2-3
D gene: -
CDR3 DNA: TGTGCCAGCACCAACCCAGATACGCAGTATTTT
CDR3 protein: CASTNPDTQYF

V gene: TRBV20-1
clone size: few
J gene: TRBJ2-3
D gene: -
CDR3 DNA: TGCAGTGCTAAAACCGGGACTGCAAGCACAGATACGCAGTATTTT
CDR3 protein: CSAKTGTASTDTQYF

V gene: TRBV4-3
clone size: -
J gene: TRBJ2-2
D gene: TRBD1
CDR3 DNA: TGCGCCAGCAGCCAAGATCTTGGGGGACAGGGTGTTGCCGGGGAGCTGTTTTTT
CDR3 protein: CASSQDLGGQGVAGELFF

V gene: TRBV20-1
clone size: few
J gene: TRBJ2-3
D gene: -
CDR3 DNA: TGCAGTCCACTAAGGATATCTAGCACAGATACGCAGTATTTT
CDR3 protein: CSPLRISSTDTQYF

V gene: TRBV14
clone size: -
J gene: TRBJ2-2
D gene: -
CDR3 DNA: TGTGCCAGCAGCCAAGAGATAAGCACCGGGGAGCTGTTTTTT
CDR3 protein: CASSQEISTGELFF

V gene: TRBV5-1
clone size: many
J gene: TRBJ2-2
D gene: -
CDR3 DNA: TGCGCCAGCAGCTTGATTCGTGCTCGTGGCACCGGGGAGCTGTTTTTT
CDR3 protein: CASSLIRARGTGELFF

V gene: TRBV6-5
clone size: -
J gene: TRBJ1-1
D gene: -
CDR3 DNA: TGTGCCAGCAGTTACTCTCCGGGAGCCTCAGCTTTCTTT
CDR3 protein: CASSYSPGASAFF

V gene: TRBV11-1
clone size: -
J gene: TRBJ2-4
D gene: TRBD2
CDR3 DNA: TGTGCCAGCAGCTCTCGACTAGCGGGGGGGAACATTCAGTACTTC
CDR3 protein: CASSSRLAGGNIQYF

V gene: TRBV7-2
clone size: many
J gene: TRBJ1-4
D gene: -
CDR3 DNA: TGTGCCAGCAGCTTAGGAGGGGAAAAACTGTTTTTT
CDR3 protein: CASSLGGEKLFF

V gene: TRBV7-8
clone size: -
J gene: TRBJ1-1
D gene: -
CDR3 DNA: TGTGCCAGCAGCCACGGCACTGAAGCTTTCTTT
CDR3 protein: CASSHGTEAFF

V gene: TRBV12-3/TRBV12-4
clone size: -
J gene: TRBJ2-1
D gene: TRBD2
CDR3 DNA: TGTGCCAGCAGTTCCTCACGGGGGGGGTCCTACAATGAGCAGTTCTTC
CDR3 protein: CASSSSRGGSYNEQFF

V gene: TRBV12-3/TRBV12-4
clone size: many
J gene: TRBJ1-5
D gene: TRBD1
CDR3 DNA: TGTGCCAGCAGTCCACCAGACAGGGTCGCTCAGCCCCAGCATTTT
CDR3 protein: CASSPPDRVAQPQHF

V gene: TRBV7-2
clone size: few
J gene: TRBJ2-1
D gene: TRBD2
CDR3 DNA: TGTGCCAGCAGCCTCGAGCGGGGTACCTACAATGAGCAGTTCTTC
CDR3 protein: CASSLERGTYNEQFF

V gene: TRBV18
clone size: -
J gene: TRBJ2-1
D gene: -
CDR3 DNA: TGTGCCAGCTCACCCCCATCATCATCAGGAGTGCAGTTCTTC
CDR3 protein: CASSPPSSSGVQFF

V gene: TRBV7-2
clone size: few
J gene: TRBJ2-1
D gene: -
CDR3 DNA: TGTGCCAGCAGCTTAGTCGCAGGACGGAGCTCCTACAATGAGCAGTTCTTC
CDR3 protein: CASSLVAGRSSYNEQFF

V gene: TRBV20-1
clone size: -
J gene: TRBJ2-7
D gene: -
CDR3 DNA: TGCAGTGCTAGAGACGTCGGCTACGAGCAGTACTTC
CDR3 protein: CSARDVGYEQYF

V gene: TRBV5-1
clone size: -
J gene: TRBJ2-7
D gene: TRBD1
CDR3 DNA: TGCGCCAGCACTGGGACAGCTAATTCCTACGAGCAGTACTTC
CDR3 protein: CASTGTANSYEQYF

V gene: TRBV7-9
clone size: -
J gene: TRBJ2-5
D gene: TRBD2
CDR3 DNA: TGTGCCAGCAGCCCTGGACTAGAAAGGCGGGAGACCCAGTACTTC
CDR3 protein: CASSPGLERRETQYF

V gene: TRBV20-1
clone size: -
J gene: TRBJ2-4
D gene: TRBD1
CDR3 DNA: TGCAGTGCTTGGACAGGGTCGTCCGGGGGCATTCAGTACTTC
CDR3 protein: CSAWTGSSGGIQYF

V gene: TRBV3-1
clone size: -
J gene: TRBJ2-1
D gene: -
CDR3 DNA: TGTGCCAGCAGCCGGGGACTTGGAATCTCCTACAATGAGCAGTTCTTC
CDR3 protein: CASSRGLGISYNEQFF

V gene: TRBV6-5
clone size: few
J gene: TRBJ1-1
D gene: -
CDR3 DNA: TGTGCCAGCAGTTACTCGAGGGACGGGGGTGAAGCTTTCTTT
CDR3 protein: CASSYSRDGGEAFF

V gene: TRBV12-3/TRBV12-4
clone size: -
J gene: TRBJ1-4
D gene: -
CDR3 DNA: TGTGCCAGCACCCTAGCAGGGGTACAGGAAAAACTGTTTTTT
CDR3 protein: CASTLAGVQEKLFF